The following is a TCR beta chain sequence with its context. Sequencing was performed with immunoSEQ multiplex PCR; in TCRdb, only in-frame clones are kept and a portion is missing. The repertoire holds over 250,000 clones, with 83% as singletons. These data come from a study of blood T cell repertoires in COVID-19. The CDR3 spans 16 residues. Per germline, CDR1 SNHLY and CDR2 FYNNEI. V shed 3 bases, J shed 3 bases, and the junction held 7 bases outside the gene matches. Sample: peripheral blood. This clonotype was obtained from a woman in her fifties or sixties who had recovered from COVID-19. The J gene is TRBJ1-3, the V gene TRBV2, with TRBD1 matching 8 bases. The DNA of the CDR3 is TGTGCCAGCAGTGATGGCAGGGGGCAGGGTGGAAACACCATATATTTT. Translated: CASSDGRGQGGNTIYF.